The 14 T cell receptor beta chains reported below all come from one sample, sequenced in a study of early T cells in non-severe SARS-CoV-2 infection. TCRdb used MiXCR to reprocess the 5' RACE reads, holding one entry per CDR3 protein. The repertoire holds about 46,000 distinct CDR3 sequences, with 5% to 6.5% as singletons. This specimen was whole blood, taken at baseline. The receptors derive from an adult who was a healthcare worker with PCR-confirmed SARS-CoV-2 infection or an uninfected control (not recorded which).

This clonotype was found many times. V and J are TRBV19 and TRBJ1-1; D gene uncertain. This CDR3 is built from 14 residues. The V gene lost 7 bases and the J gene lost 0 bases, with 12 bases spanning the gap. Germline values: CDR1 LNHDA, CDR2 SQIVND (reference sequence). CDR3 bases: TGTGCCAGTATCGAAGGAAAAGTGAACACTGAAGCTTTCTTT. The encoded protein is CASIEGKVNTEAFF.

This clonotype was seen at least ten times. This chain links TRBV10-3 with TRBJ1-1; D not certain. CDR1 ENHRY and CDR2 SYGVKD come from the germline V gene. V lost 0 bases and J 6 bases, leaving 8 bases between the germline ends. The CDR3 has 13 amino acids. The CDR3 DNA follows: TGTGCCATCAGTGAGTCCGAGGTTGCTGAAGCTTTCTTT. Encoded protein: CAISESEVAEAFF.

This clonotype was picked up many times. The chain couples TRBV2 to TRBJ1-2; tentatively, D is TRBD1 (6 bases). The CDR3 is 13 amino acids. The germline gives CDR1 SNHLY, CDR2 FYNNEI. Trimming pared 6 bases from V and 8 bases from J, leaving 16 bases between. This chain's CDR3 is CASSQLTGQGYTF. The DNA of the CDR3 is TGTGCCAGCAGCCAGTTAACAGGGCAGGGCTACACCTTC.

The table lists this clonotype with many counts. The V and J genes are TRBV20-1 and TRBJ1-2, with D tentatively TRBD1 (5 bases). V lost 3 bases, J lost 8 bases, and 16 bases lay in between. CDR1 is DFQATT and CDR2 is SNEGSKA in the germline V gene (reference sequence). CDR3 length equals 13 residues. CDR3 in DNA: TGCAGTGCTAGGATTATGGGGGTCGAAGGCTACACCTTC. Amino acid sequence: CSARIMGVEGYTF.

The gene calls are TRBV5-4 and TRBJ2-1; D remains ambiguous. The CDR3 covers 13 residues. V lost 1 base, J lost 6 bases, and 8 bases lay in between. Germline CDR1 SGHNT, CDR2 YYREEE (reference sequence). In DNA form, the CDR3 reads TGTGCCAGCAGCTTGCTAGATTCCAATGAGCAGTTCTTC. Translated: CASSLLDSNEQFF. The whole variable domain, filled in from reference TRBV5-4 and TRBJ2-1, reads ETGVTQSPTHLIKTRGQQVTLRCSSQSGHNTVSWYQQALGQGPQFIFQYYREEENGRGNFPPRFSGLQFPNYSSELNVNALELDDSALYLCASSLLDSNEQFFGPGTRLTVL.

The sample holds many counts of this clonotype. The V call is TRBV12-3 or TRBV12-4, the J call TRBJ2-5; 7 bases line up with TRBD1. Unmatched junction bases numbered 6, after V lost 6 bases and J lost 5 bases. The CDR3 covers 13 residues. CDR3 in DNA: TGTGCCAGCAGCTCCTACAGGGGTGAGACCCAGTACTTC. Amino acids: CASSSYRGETQYF.

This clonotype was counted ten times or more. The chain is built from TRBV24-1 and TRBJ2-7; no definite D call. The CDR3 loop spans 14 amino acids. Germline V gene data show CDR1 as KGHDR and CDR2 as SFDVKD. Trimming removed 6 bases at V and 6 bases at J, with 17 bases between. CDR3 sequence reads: CATSKVSLGLEQYF. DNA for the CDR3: TGTGCCACCAGTAAGGTCTCCCTGGGCCTCGAGCAGTACTTC.

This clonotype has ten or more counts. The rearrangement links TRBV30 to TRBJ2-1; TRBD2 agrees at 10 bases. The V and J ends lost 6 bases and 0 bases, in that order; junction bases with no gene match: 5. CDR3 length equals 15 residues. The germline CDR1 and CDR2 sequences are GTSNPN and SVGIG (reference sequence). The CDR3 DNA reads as TGTGCCTGTGGACTAGCGGAAAGCTCCTACAATGAGCAGTTCTTC. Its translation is CACGLAESSYNEQFF.

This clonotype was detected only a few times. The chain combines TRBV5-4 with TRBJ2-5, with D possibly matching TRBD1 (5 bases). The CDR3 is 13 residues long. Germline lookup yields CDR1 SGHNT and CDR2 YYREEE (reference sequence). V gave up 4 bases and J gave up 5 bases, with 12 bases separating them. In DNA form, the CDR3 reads TGTGCCAGCAGCCCAGGGTTTGGGGAGACCCAGTACTTC. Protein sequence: CASSPGFGETQYF.

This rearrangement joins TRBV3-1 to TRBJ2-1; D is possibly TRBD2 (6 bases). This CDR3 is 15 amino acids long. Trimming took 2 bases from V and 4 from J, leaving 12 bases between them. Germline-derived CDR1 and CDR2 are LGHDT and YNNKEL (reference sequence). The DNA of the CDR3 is TGTGCCAGCAGCCAATCTCCGGGACTTTACAATGAGCAGTTCTTC. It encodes CASSQSPGLYNEQFF.

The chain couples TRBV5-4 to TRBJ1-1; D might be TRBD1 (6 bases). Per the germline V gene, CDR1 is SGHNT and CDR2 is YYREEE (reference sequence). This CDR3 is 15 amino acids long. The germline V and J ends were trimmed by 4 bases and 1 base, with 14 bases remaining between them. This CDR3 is CASSRGVPKNTEAFF. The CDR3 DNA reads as TGTGCCAGCAGCAGGGGGGTCCCTAAGAACACTGAAGCTTTCTTT.

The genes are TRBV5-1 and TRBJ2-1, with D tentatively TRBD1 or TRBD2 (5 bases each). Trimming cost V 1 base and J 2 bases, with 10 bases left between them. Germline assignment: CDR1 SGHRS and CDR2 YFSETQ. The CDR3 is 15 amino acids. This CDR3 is CASSLKPGPYNEQFF. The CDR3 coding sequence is TGCGCCAGCAGCTTGAAGCCGGGACCCTACAATGAGCAGTTCTTC.

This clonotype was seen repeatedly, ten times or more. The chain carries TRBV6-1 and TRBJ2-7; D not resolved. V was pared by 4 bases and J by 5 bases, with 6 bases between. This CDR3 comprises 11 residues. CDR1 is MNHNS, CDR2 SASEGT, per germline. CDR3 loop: CASSVRDEQYF. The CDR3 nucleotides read TGTGCCAGCAGTGTCCGAGACGAGCAGTACTTC.

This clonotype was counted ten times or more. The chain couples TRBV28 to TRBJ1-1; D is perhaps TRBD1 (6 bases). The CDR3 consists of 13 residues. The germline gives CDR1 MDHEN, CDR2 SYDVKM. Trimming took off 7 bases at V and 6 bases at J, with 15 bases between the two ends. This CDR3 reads CASIRQGPPEAFF. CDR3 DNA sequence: TGTGCCAGCATAAGGCAGGGGCCCCCTGAAGCTTTCTTT.